This entry describes one T cell receptor (beta chain). The data were produced by immunoSEQ multiplex PCR, yet TCRdb's version contains in-frame clones alone and is incomplete. The sample lists about 74,000 clones, around nine tenths occurring once. The data originate from a study of blood T cell repertoires in COVID-19. The sample was peripheral blood. The clonotype was recovered from a human donor in a cohort sampled during active COVID-19.

The CDR3 region has the DNA TGTGCCAGCAGTGAAGAGGGATATAGAGGGGGACCGGCCGAATACGAGCAGTACTTC. Residues: CASSEEGYRGGPAEYEQYF. The rearrangement uses TRBV6-1 and TRBJ2-7; tentative D call: TRBD1 (6 bases). The V and J ends lost 1 base and 4 bases respectively, with 26 bases between them. CDR1 MNHNS and CDR2 SASEGT come from the germline V gene. The CDR3 is 19 residues long.